The table lists the clone carrying this T cell receptor beta chain with many counts. No antigen is known for it. Sample time point: pre-sensitization, week 0. Treatment in this sample: therapeutic diphenylcyclopropenone sensitization with weekly scalp DPC. The data derive from a study of human T cells and chemical hapten exposure. Study-wide results and caveats: No shift was seen in TCRs above 1 in 1000 frequency with DPC sensitization.

From germline, CDR1 is LNHDA and CDR2 SQIVND (reference sequence). The CDR3 covers 17 residues. The V and J ends lost 5 bases and 1 base respectively, with 20 bases between them. One entry per CDR3 protein, called by TCRdb with MiXCR from the RACE reads. The table has some 300,000 distinct CDR3 sequences, around 5% seen once. V usage is TRBV19 and J usage is TRBJ1-1; D not certain. The sequenced sample was whole blood, obtained in connection with sensitization to the hapten diphenylcyclopropenone (DPC). The clonotype was recovered from a woman aged 18-35 years with alopecia areata. Some clones in this sample may be carry-over from other donors' samples. The CDR3 coding sequence is TGTGCCAGTAGTCTTTCCGGGGTAGGCACTAAGAACACTGAAGCTTTCTTT. It yields the protein CASSLSGVGTKNTEAFF.